The entry that follows covers one TCR beta chain sequence. TCRdb's table, derived via immunoSEQ multiplex PCR, lists solely in-frame clones and lacks some. The repertoire holds some 240,000 clones, with around 85% as singletons. Seattle's cohort entered during active infection and was followed longitudinally. This record comes from a study of blood T cell repertoires in COVID-19. Study overall: Donors in the United States, Italy and Spain gave samples during acute or convalescent COVID-19. Sample material is recorded as cDNA or gDNA derived from T cells, B-cell-depleted T cells, or PBMCs.

CDR1 and CDR2 (germline): SNHLY, FYNNEI. The CDR3 is 13 amino acids. V lost 7 bases, J lost 6 bases, and 13 bases lay in between. This sequence originates from a woman in her 70s with COVID-19, enrolled during active disease. This chain joins TRBV2 and TRBJ2-1; weak D call: TRBD2 (5 bases). The specimen sequenced was peripheral blood. CDR3 sequence (DNA): TGTGCCAGCAACAAAGGGAGTATCAATGAGCAGTTCTTC. Translation: CASNKGSINEQFF.